What follows are 2 T cell receptor beta chains derived from one specimen sequenced in a study of tumor-infiltrating lymphocytes in primary liver carcinoma. A primer matching the constant region was used to make TCR beta cDNA from approximately 0.45 ug of total RNA. Three-round nested multiplex PCR performed with slightly modified ARM-PCR produced the TCR beta libraries. TRBV1-TRBV30 forward primers and a C-beta reverse primer were used in the first two PCR rounds, which each ran for 9 to 10 cycles. TCRdb used MiXCR to reprocess the multiplex PCR reads, holding one entry per CDR3 protein. The sample contains tens of thousands of distinct CDR3 sequences, 71% of which appear only once. Unsorted bulk tissue, about 19-31 mg of it, served as the source for co-extraction of RNA and DNA. Source material: liver tumor tissue from sampling region 5. Subset here: tumor region T5, tumor centre. The receptors here all came from a man aged 40-55 years with primary liver carcinoma and hepatitis B virus infection.

Points on this clonotype: This is likely a read error, given that the CDR3 carries no conserved phenylalanine or tryptophan at its end. This chain links TRBV27 with TRBJ2-1; D remains ambiguous. Germline assignment: CDR1 MNHEY and CDR2 SMNVEV (reference sequence). The CDR3 covers 16 residues. CDR3 bases: TGTGCCAGCGGTTTATTACCGGGCCATCCGGAGAATGAGCAGTTCTTA. It is translated as CASGLLPGHPENEQFL.

This clonotype was recorded at least ten times. The gene calls are TRBV6-1 and TRBJ2-7, with D perhaps given as TRBD1 or TRBD2 (6 bases each). This CDR3 region has 14 residues. Trimming cost V 2 bases and J 9 bases, with 17 bases left between them. Germline CDR1 and CDR2: MNHNS and SASEGT. The DNA of the CDR3 is TGTGCCAGCAGTGAAATCGTTGATGGGGGGCCGCAGTACTTC. Translation gives CASSEIVDGGPQYF.